The table lists the clone carrying this T cell receptor (beta chain) with many counts. What it binds is not known. This sample is drawn from a study of T cell clonality in common variable immunodeficiency. Generated by immunoSEQ multiplex PCR, the TCRdb table keeps only in-frame clones and is missing some. The sample is made up of about 40,000 clones, none counted only once. Points from the study as a whole: Shared TCRbeta clones were fewer between CVID subjects than controls. In common variable immunodeficiency, TCR beta chains reportedly carried fewer deletions and N-nucleotide insertions.

Source material: peripheral blood mononuclear cells. The TCR comes from a person between 18 and 69 years old in good health.

CDR3 in amino acids: CASSKGTGQETQYF. The CDR3 DNA, read in part, is TGCGCCAGCAGCAAAGGGACAGGCCAAGAGACC. This rearrangement joins TRBV5-1 to TRBJ2-5, with 8 bases aligning to TRBD1. The DNA ends 3 residues before the CDR3 does, and the rest of the CDR3 is filled in from the germline J gene. The trim removed 4 bases at V and 1 base at J, leaving 3 bases unmatched. The CDR3 covers 14 residues. Per germline, CDR1 SGHRS and CDR2 YFSETQ.